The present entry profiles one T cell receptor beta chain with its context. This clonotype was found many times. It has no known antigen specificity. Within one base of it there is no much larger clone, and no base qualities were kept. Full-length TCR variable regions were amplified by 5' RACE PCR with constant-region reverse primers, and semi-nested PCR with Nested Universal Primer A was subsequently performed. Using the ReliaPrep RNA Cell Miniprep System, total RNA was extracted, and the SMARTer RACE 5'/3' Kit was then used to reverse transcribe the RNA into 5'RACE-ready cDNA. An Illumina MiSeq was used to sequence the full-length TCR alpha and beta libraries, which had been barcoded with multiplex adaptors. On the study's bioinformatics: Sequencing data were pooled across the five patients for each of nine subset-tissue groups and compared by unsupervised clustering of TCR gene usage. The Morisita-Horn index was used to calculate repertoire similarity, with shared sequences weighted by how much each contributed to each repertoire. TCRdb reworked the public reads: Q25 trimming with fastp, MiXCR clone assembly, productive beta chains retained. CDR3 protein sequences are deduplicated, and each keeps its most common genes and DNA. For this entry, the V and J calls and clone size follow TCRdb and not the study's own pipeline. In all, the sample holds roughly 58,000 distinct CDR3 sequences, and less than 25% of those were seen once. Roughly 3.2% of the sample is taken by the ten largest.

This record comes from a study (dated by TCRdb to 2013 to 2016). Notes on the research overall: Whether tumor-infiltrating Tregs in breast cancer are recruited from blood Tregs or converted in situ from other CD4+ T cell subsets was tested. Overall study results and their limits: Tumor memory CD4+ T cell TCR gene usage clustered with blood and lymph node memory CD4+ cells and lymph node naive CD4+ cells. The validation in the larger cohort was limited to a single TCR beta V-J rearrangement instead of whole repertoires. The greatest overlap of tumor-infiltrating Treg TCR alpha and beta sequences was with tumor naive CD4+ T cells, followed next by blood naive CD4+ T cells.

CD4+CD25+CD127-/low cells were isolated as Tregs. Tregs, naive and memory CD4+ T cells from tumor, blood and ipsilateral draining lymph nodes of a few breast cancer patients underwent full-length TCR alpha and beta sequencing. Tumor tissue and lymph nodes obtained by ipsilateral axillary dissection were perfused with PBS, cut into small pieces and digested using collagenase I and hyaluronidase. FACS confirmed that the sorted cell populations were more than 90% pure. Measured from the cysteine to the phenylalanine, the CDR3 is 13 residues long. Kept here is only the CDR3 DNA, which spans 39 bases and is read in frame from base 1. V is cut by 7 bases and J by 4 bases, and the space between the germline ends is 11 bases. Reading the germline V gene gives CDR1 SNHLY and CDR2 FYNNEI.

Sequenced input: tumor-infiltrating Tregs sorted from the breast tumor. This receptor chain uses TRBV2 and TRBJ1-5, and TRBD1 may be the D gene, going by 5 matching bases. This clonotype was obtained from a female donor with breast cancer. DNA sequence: TGTGCCAGCACATCGACAGTTAATCAGCCCCAGCATTTT. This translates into CASTSTVNQPQHF.